The rows below give T cell receptor beta chains drawn from one sample of a study of T-cell reconstitution after alpha-beta-depleted transplantation in children. TCRdb processed the PCR reads anew with MiXCR; each CDR3 protein has one entry. The sample holds about 580,000 distinct CDR3 sequences, more than 20% seen once. Sequences were derived from PBMCs, mostly from graft donor cells, sampled 360 days after TCRalphabeta/CD19-depleted stem cell transplant. These receptors were obtained from a boy under two years old who had a stem cell transplant for acute myeloid leukemia, so the T cells may come from the graft donor. Each CDR3 is given without its conserved first and last residue. The order of the fields is V gene, J gene, CDR3 protein.

TRBV12-3/TRBV12-4	TRBJ2-1	ASSLAAGGLATEQF
TRBV5-1	TRBJ2-3	ASSLGGHSTDTQY
TRBV4-1	TRBJ2-1	ASSLRTGDFSSYNEQF
TRBV28	TRBJ1-2	ASSPPSPSHGYT
TRBV6-2/TRBV6-3	TRBJ2-5	AGGSGGKETQY
TRBV15	TRBJ1-1	ATSREFRMGKAF
TRBV24-1	TRBJ2-5	ATSDRDPQETQY
TRBV29-1	TRBJ2-2	SVSLGGTGELF
TRBV29-1	TRBJ1-1	SVEVGRDTEAF
TRBV15	TRBJ2-7	ATSRDSQPGGRGWQY